These 15 T cell receptor beta chains came from one sample sequenced in a study of cytomegalovirus exposure and HLA in healthy donors. The PCR had 60 Vbeta and 13 Jbeta primers. Assay: immunoSEQ multiplex PCR; the TCRdb copy retains only in-frame clones and omits some. The data hold about 210,000 clones, with 78% observed a single time. The material sequenced was PBMCs. The receptors here all came from a boy younger than 18 in good health and CMV-seronegative.

The chain links TRBV7-9 to TRBJ1-5; D is ambiguous. The CDR3 covers 12 residues. The V gene's germline CDR1 is SEHNR and CDR2 FQNEAQ (reference sequence). Trimming stripped 8 bases from V and 11 bases from J, with 16 bases between. The CDR3: CASGASVGAQHF. The CDR3 bases are TGTGCCAGCGGAGCTTCAGTAGGAGCCCAGCATTTT.

This clone has just a few counts. The V call is TRBV30, the J call TRBJ2-5; D possibly corresponds to TRBD2 (5 bases). There are 14 residues in the CDR3. Germline V gene data show CDR1 as GTSNPN and CDR2 as SVGIG (reference sequence). Trimming took off 0 bases at V and 2 bases at J, with 10 bases between the two ends. CDR3: CAWSVRLKQETQYF. The CDR3 DNA is TGTGCCTGGAGTGTCCGACTAAAACAAGAGACCCAGTACTTC.

The chain uses TRBV5-4 and TRBJ2-3, with 9 nucleotides matching TRBD2. CDR1 is SGHNT and CDR2 is YYREEE in the germline V gene (reference sequence). This CDR3 spans 16 amino acids. Germline trimming cut 0 bases from V and 6 bases from J; bases unmatched to any gene: 8. The CDR3 loop reads CASSLAPGLAGDTQYF. Here the CDR3 DNA reads TGTGCCAGCAGCTTGGCCCCGGGACTAGCCGGCGATACGCAGTATTTT.

The V gene is TRBV5-4, the J gene TRBJ2-1; 10 bases map to TRBD1. V shed 5 bases, J shed 10 bases, and the junction held 9 bases outside the gene matches. CDR3 length equals 14 residues. CDR1 SGHNT and CDR2 YYREEE come from the germline V gene (reference sequence). CDR3 loop: CASRPKTGGGEQFF. As DNA, the CDR3 is TGTGCCAGCAGACCAAAGACAGGGGGCGGGGAGCAGTTCTTC.

The V gene is TRBV7-9, the J gene TRBJ2-1; D is unresolved. This CDR3 spans 14 amino acids. Germline V gives CDR1 SEHNR, CDR2 FQNEAQ (reference sequence). Between the trimmed V and J ends, which lost 3 bases and 7 bases, there was a span of 13 bases. CDR3 loop: CASSFLLANNEQFF. The CDR3 coding sequence is TGTGCCAGCAGCTTCCTCTTAGCCAATAATGAGCAGTTCTTC.

V usage is TRBV27 and J usage is TRBJ2-6; 7 bases align to TRBD2. Germline loops: CDR1 MNHEY, CDR2 SMNVEV (reference sequence). The CDR3 length is 18 residues. With V trimmed by 1 base and J by 1 base, 7 bases remained unmatched. Written as DNA, the CDR3 is TGTGCCAGCAGTTTATGGGGGGGTTTTGGTTCTGGGGCCAACGTCCTGACTTTC. Translated: CASSLWGGFGSGANVLTF.

The chain carries TRBV27 and TRBJ1-2; weak D call: TRBD1 (5 bases). This CDR3 has 14 amino acids. From germline, CDR1 is MNHEY and CDR2 SMNVEV (reference sequence). Deletions cut 4 bases from V and 6 bases from J, with 15 bases between. The CDR3: CASSYGGSVDGYTF. In nucleotides, the CDR3 is TGTGCCAGCAGTTATGGGGGGTCGGTAGATGGCTACACCTTC.

The chain links TRBV6-5 to TRBJ2-4; the D gene is possibly TRBD1 (5 bases). The CDR3 has 14 amino acids. Germline V lookup: CDR1 MNHEY, CDR2 SVGAGI. Trimming cost V 5 bases and J 3 bases, with 11 bases left between them. CDR3 DNA sequence: TGTGCCAGCAGTCCAGGGTTAGGCAAAAACATTCAGTACTTC. This translates into CASSPGLGKNIQYF.

The rearrangement links TRBV2 to TRBJ1-5, with 8 bases matching TRBD1. V lost 4 bases to trimming and J lost 5 bases; unmatched junction nucleotides: 1. CDR3 length: 13 amino acids. CDR1 SNHLY and CDR2 FYNNEI come from the germline V gene. CDR3 nucleotides: TGTGCCAGCAGTGGGACAGGGTATCAGCCCCAGCATTTT. This translates into CASSGTGYQPQHF.

V gene TRBV29-1 combines with J gene TRBJ1-1; D gene uncertain. Germline-derived CDR1 and CDR2 are SQVTM and ANQGSEA. The CDR3 totals 15 residues. The germline V and J ends were trimmed by 0 bases and 0 bases, with 11 bases remaining between them. The CDR3 DNA reads as TGCAGCGTTGAAGAGCACGTAAGCATGAACACTGAAGCTTTCTTT. Its protein is CSVEEHVSMNTEAFF.

The sample holds a few counts of this clone. This chain connects TRBV25-1 to TRBJ2-1; D may be TRBD1 (6 bases). The ends were cut back, 6 bases at V and 9 bases at J, with 9 bases in the middle. The CDR3 has 11 amino acids. CDR1 and CDR2 from the germline V gene are MGHDK and SYGVNS. As DNA, the CDR3 is TGTGCCAGCAGACAGGGAAGTGAGCAGTTCTTC. Protein product: CASRQGSEQFF.

The gene calls are TRBV30 and TRBJ1-1; D might be TRBD1 (6 bases). CDR1 is GTSNPN, CDR2 SVGIG, per germline (reference sequence). This CDR3 region has 18 residues. V lost 0 bases to trimming and J lost 0 bases, with 20 bases between them. The CDR3 is CAWSVGITFGQLNTEAFF. The CDR3 DNA reads as TGTGCCTGGAGTGTTGGGATAACCTTTGGACAGTTGAACACTGAAGCTTTCTTT.

V gene TRBV6-1 combines with J gene TRBJ2-1, with D possibly matching TRBD2 (5 bases). The germline CDR1 and CDR2 sequences are MNHNS and SASEGT. The CDR3 is made up of 12 amino acids. With 7 bases removed from V and 4 bases from J, the gap between germline ends came to 8 bases. As DNA, the CDR3 is TGTGCCAGCAAACGGGGTTACAATGAGCAGTTCTTC. Protein product: CASKRGYNEQFF.

This rearrangement joins TRBV19 to TRBJ1-2; 7 bases match TRBD1. V lost 11 bases and J lost 7; bases outside the gene matches: 13. CDR1 and CDR2 from the germline V gene are LNHDA and SQIVND (reference sequence). The CDR3 runs 13 residues. Here the CDR3 DNA reads TGTGCCTGCTCATCGACAGGGAGGAGTGGCTACACCTTC. Translated: CACSSTGRSGYTF.

The chain employs TRBV19 and TRBJ1-3; no definite D call. The CDR3 sequence is 12 residues long. CDR1 LNHDA and CDR2 SQIVND come from the germline V gene (reference sequence). Trimming stripped 8 bases from V and 3 bases from J, with 8 bases between. CDR3 amino acids: CASSAGGNTIYF. The CDR3 DNA is TGTGCCAGTTCCGCAGGTGGAAACACCATATATTTT.